This paragraph covers one T cell receptor beta chain sequence. The antigen this receptor binds is unknown. The junction shows a germline mismatch at one end, possibly a read error. Library preparation used 5' RACE. The sample was run on an Illumina HiSeq 2500. The second PCR ran for about 6 to 12 cycles and used a J-beta primer mix along with a sample-barcoded 5' primer. A unique molecular identifier was introduced onto each TCR beta cDNA molecule by a template-switch 5' adaptor carrying 12 random nucleotides. Each sample yielded at least 3 million CDR3-containing paired-end reads. The Mint cDNA synthesis kit, primed by a TRBC-specific oligonucleotide, was used to synthesize first-strand cDNA from all RNA. Following uracil-DNA glycosylase treatment, all cDNA underwent a first 18-cycle PCR with the universal primers M1SS and BC2_uni_R. In the source study's methods: Normalization of each sample was performed by random selection of 1 million high-quality reads, each carrying a distinct molecular identifier. Instead of being binned into consensus sequences, reads that shared molecular identifiers were thrown out. MiTCR, set to a Q25 quality threshold and the strictest error-elimination algorithm, was used for CDR3 identification, clonotype clustering and error correction. A nonparametric unseen species model using Euler transformation provided a lower-bound estimate of total TCR beta diversity. The raw public data were reprocessed by TCRdb itself: fastp quality trimming at Q25, MiXCR clonotype calling, in-frame beta chains only. Each entry merges the rows of one CDR3 protein and shows their most common DNA and genes. V and J calls and clone size were set by TCRdb, not the authors. Across this sample there are more than 500,000 distinct CDR3 sequences, with 27% seen only once. The ten most abundant clones make up under 20% of the sample.

The data stem from a study of blood T cells in healthy people across ages (dated by TCRdb to about 2015). For context, the study as a whole: In model experiments, template switching captured about one uniquely barcoded TCR beta cDNA molecule for every two T cells. Age-related changes in TCR beta repertoire diversity were measured in the study by deep sequencing normalized with unique cDNA molecular identifiers. Donors were grouped into four age groups: young (average approximately 15 years), middle-aged (around 39), aged (over 55) and long-lived (just over 80). To avoid experimental bias, donors of different ages were distributed randomly across sequencing lanes. Using the same blood draw, the study looked at two additional independent replicas of 1 million unique cDNA reads for two donors, one aged 18 to 30 and the other aged 80 or older.

The CDR3 numbers 12 residues from cysteine through phenylalanine. Only CDR3 DNA is held: 36 bases, read in frame from base 1. The germline V gene (reference sequence) gives CDR1 as DFQATT and CDR2 as SNEGSKA. The 39 donors, aged roughly 6 to 95 years, were systemically healthy Caucasian individuals from Russia. Each donor gave 9.5 to 10 milliliters of peripheral blood, drawn into EDTA-treated Vacutainer tubes. PBMCs were isolated by Ficoll-Paque density-gradient centrifugation, with at least 7 million obtained per sample. Total RNA, at least 6 micrograms per sample, was extracted from PBMCs with Trizol reagent. The percentages of naive CD45RAhigh/CD27high T cells were determined by flow cytometry on a PBMC aliquot from every donor. What the research found in general, with its limitations: Bulk unsorted PBMC profiling prevented conclusive comparison of naive and antigen-experienced compartments. Compared with the aged group, the long-lived group had more naive CD4+ T cells, fewer expanded clones and increased TCR diversity, a pattern suggesting age selection. Because donor CMV infection status was unknown, age-related changes in expanded clonotypes were potentially confounded. Estimates of total diversity based on one million sequenced T cells were regarded as lower bounds and as underestimates. As age increased, observed TCR beta diversity per million T cells dropped in a roughly linear way, and a significant reduction was already evident by age roughly 36. The percentage of naive T cells measured by flow cytometry correlated strongly with observed TCR beta diversity.

This receptor was taken from a woman in her seventies in good health. The chain links TRBV20-1 with TRBJ1-2; the D gene is unclear. Sequenced sample: blood. The CDR3 region: CSAPRESYGYAF. DNA sequence: TGCAGTGCGCCGAGGGAGAGCTATGGCTACGCCTTC.